These T cell receptor beta chains were read from a single sample in a study of response to subunit inactivated influenza vaccine. From the RT-PCR reads, TCRdb called clonotypes with MiXCR, one entry per CDR3 protein. Seen here are a few hundred thousand distinct CDR3 sequences, approximately 15% observed once, and the top ten hold more than 9.5%. This material consisted of PBMCs from blood, taken less than 13 days after vaccination. These receptors all stem from a man between 45 and 60 years old who received an inactivated influenza vaccine. CDR3s include the opening cysteine and the closing phenylalanine or tryptophan. D genes are given only for firm matches. The size of a clone is reported for some rows only, either as once, few or many, or as a class for expanded clones.

size: few
D: NA
J: TRBJ2-3
V: TRBV6-2/TRBV6-3
length: 14
DNA: TGTGCCAGCAGTCAACCCTCAGCGGGGACAACGCAGTATTTT
CDR3: CASSQPSAGTTQYF

size: few
D: TRBD1
J: TRBJ1-5
V: TRBV2
length: 15
DNA: TGTGCCAGCAGTGTGGACAGGGGGAGCAATCAGCCCCAGCATTTT
CDR3: CASSVDRGSNQPQHF

size: many
D: NA
J: TRBJ1-1
V: TRBV5-6
length: 12
DNA: TGTGCCAGCTCCTCCGGGCGCACTGAAGCTTTCTTT
CDR3: CASSSGRTEAFF

size: few
D: TRBD2
J: TRBJ2-1
V: TRBV12-3/TRBV12-4
length: 11
DNA: TGTGCCACCCCTAGCGGCAATGAGCAGTTCTTC
CDR3: CATPSGNEQFF

size: NA
D: TRBD1
J: TRBJ2-1
V: TRBV7-9
length: 16
DNA: TGTGCCAGTACCCCGGACAGGGTGAGAACCTACAATGAGCAGTTCTTC
CDR3: CASTPDRVRTYNEQFF

size: NA
D: TRBD2
J: TRBJ2-2
V: TRBV29-1
length: 12
DNA: TGCAGCGTTGTTCTAGCGGGAGTGGAGCTGTTTTTT
CDR3: CSVVLAGVELFF

size: few
D: TRBD2
J: TRBJ2-3
V: TRBV10-3
length: 14
DNA: TGTGCCACTAGGACTAGCGGTACCACAGATACGCAGTATTTT
CDR3: CATRTSGTTDTQYF

size: many
D: NA
J: TRBJ2-1
V: TRBV4-3
length: 17
DNA: TGCGCCAGCAGCAACAAGATCGGAACCCGAGATACCAATGAGCAGTTCTTC
CDR3: CASSNKIGTRDTNEQFF

size: few
D: NA
J: TRBJ2-5
V: TRBV7-2
length: 15
DNA: TGTGCCAGCAGCTTAGCAGGGGTGGGGCAAGAGACCCAGTACTTC
CDR3: CASSLAGVGQETQYF

size: few
D: NA
J: TRBJ1-6
V: TRBV5-5
length: 13
DNA: TGTGCCAGCAGCCCCACCCGCTTAGGAGCCCTCCACTTT
CDR3: CASSPTRLGALHF

size: few
D: NA
J: TRBJ1-1
V: TRBV7-8
length: 14
DNA: TGTGCCAGCAGCTTAGCGGTCGGGGGAAGGGCAGCTTTCTTT
CDR3: CASSLAVGGRAAFF

size: few
D: NA
J: TRBJ2-7
V: TRBV11-2
length: 15
DNA: TGTGCCAGCAGCTTAGAAATGGGTCAGCTTTACGAGCAGTACTTC
CDR3: CASSLEMGQLYEQYF

size: NA
D: NA
J: TRBJ1-5
V: TRBV10-3
length: 15
DNA: TGTGCCATCAGTGAGTCGACTCAGGGCTCCGGTCCCCAGCATTTT
CDR3: CAISESTQGSGPQHF

size: NA
D: NA
J: TRBJ1-6
V: TRBV12-3/TRBV12-4
length: 14
DNA: TGTGCCAGCAGTCCCGGGGGGGTTCGGTCACCCCTCCACTTT
CDR3: CASSPGGVRSPLHF

size: NA
D: NA
J: TRBJ2-3
V: TRBV7-2
length: 12
DNA: TGTGCCAGCAGCTTGGAAATAGATACGCAGTATTTT
CDR3: CASSLEIDTQYF